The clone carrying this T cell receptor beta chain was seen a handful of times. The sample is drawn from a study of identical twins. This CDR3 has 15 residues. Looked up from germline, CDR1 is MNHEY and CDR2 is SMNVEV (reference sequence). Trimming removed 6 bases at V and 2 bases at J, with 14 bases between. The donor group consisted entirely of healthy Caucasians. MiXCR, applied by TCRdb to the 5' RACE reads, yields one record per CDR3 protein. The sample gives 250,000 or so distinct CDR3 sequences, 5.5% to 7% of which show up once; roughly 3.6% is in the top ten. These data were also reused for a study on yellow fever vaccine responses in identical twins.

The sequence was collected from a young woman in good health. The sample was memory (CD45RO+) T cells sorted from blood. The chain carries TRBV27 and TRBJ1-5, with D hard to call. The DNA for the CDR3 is TGTGCCAGCAGCCGGGGTTCTGGTGGCAATCAGCCCCAGCATTTT. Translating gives CASSRGSGGNQPQHF.